One sample yielded the 9 T cell receptor beta chains listed below, sequenced in a study of blood T cell repertoires in COVID-19. The assay was immunoSEQ multiplex PCR, and TCRdb's table has in-frame clones only and misses some. The sample comprises 130,000 or so clones, roughly 78% of which are singletons, and roughly 16% rests with the top ten. Material: peripheral blood. Every receptor here comes from a man aged 55 to 69 with active or convalescent COVID-19.

The count of this clone is one. The chain links TRBV3-1 (or the pseudogene TRBV3-2) to TRBJ2-1, with 7 bases fitting TRBD2. This CDR3 has 14 amino acids. Germline trimming cut 3 bases from V and 4 bases from J; bases unmatched to any gene: 3. Germline CDR1 is LGHDT and CDR2 is YNNKEL (reference sequence). CDR3 in amino acids: CASSQRENYNEQFF. DNA for the CDR3: TGTGCCAGCAGCCAGCGGGAGAATTACAATGAGCAGTTCTTC.

This chain uses TRBV6-1 with TRBJ2-3; 11 bases are a match to TRBD2. The CDR3 totals 17 residues. Germline-derived CDR1 and CDR2 are MNHNS and SASEGT. The J segment lost 5 bases and the V segment lost 2 bases, leaving 9 bases of the junction unmatched. The CDR3 here is CASSERVAGGLGDTQYF. CDR3 nucleotide sequence: TGTGCCAGCAGTGAAAGGGTAGCGGGAGGGCTAGGAGATACGCAGTATTTT.

The chain recombines TRBV7-9 with TRBJ2-1, with 9 nucleotides matching TRBD2. V shed 6 bases, J shed 7 bases, and the junction held 7 bases outside the gene matches. The length of the CDR3 is 14 residues. Germline V gene lookup returns CDR1 SEHNR and CDR2 FQNEAQ (reference sequence). CDR3 in DNA: TGTGCCAGCAGTATAGCGGGAGCCGGAAATGAGCAGTTCTTC. This sequence encodes CASSIAGAGNEQFF.

The CDR3 DNA sequence: TGTGCCAGCAGCTTGGATATCGGGACAGGGAATGAAAAACTGTTTTTT. It codes for CASSLDIGTGNEKLFF. The chain uses TRBV5-5 and TRBJ1-4, with 9 positions matching TRBD1. V dropped 0 bases and J dropped 5; count of bases not matched to a gene: 5. The CDR3 covers 16 residues. Germline-derived CDR1 and CDR2 are SGHKS and YYEKEE (reference sequence).

V usage is TRBV6-2 or TRBV6-3 and J usage is TRBJ2-7; D is unclear. This CDR3 region has 14 residues. Trimming cost V 2 bases and J 6 bases, with 14 bases left between them. Germline loops: CDR1 MNHEY, CDR2 SVGEGT. DNA for the CDR3: TGTGCCAGCAGTTACCCCCCCGAGGTTCTCGAGCAGTACTTC. It is translated as CASSYPPEVLEQYF.

The V gene is TRBV6-2 or TRBV6-3, the J gene TRBJ1-3; tentative D call: TRBD1 (6 bases). CDR1 is MNHEY, CDR2 SVGEGT, per germline. Trimming removed 6 bases at V and 1 base at J, with 13 bases between. The CDR3 loop spans 15 amino acids. In nucleotides, the CDR3 is TGTGCCAGCAGCTCCGACAGGATGTCTGGAAACACCATATATTTT. This sequence encodes CASSSDRMSGNTIYF.

The chain is built from TRBV15 and TRBJ1-3; 7 nucleotides match TRBD1. Per germline, CDR1 LNHNV and CDR2 YYDKDF (reference sequence). Trimming removed 2 bases from V and 7 bases from J; junction bases left unmatched: 2. CDR3 length equals 13 residues. CDR3 residues: CATSRQGGNTIYF. In DNA, the CDR3 is TGTGCCACCAGCAGACAGGGGGGCAACACCATATATTTT.

The rearrangement links TRBV6-5 to TRBJ1-6, with D hard to call. The V and J ends lost 1 base and 10 bases respectively, with 8 bases between them. The CDR3 loop spans 13 amino acids. The germline V gene encodes CDR1 MNHEY and CDR2 SVGAGI. CDR3 DNA sequence: TGTGCCAGCAGTTACTTATCCGGGTCACCCCTCCACTTT. It encodes CASSYLSGSPLHF.

The gene calls are TRBV6-2 or TRBV6-3 and TRBJ2-7; perhaps TRBD1 as D (5 bases). In germline, CDR1 is MNHEY, CDR2 SVGEGT. This CDR3 is built from 12 residues. Deletions cut 4 bases from V and 4 bases from J, with 8 bases between. The CDR3 sequence: CASSWQGYEQYF. Written as DNA, the CDR3 is TGTGCCAGCAGTTGGCAGGGATACGAGCAGTACTTC.